This T cell receptor (beta chain) appears in the sequencing data of a study of graft-versus-host responses after intestinal transplantation. On the study more broadly: After anti-thymocyte globulin induction, recipients took tacrolimus and steroids for approximately 3 years. Study-wide results and limits: In recipient marrow, GvH clones were found, and some appeared first in ileum or blood.

The trim removed 8 bases at V and 4 bases at J, leaving 14 bases unmatched. The CDR3 extends over 17 amino acids. Germline V lookup: CDR1 MNHEY, CDR2 SMNVEV (reference sequence). Notes on this clone: Its antigen is as yet unknown.

Method: immunoSEQ multiplex PCR; TCRdb's copy keeps in-frame clones and lacks some. In the table there are tens of thousands of clones, over 85% of which are singletons. The material was unstimulated CD8+ T cells sorted from spleen or lymph node cells, obtained before intestinal transplant. J is TRBJ2-6 and V is TRBV27, with 7 bases fitting TRBD2. The source is a human donor who received an intestinal transplant. CDR3 sequence: CASSPSGVARGANVLTF. CDR3 coding DNA: TGTGCCAGCTCCCCTAGCGGAGTGGCTCGGGGGGCCAACGTCCTGACTTTC.